The 22 T cell receptor beta chains reported below all come from one sample, sequenced in a study of T cells of healthy individuals. TCRdb independently ran MiXCR on the 5' RACE reads; one entry per CDR3 protein. The sample lists tens of thousands of distinct CDR3 sequences, roughly 16% occurring once. The receptors derive from a human donor in good health.

The V and J genes are TRBV27 and TRBJ2-1; 7 positions agree with TRBD2. Germline CDR1 reads MNHEY; CDR2 reads SMNVEV (reference sequence). This CDR3 contains 16 residues. V was pared by 4 bases and J by 3 bases, with 9 bases of the junction left unmatched. The chain's CDR3 is CASSWGSGWGYNEQFF. CDR3 nucleotides: TGTGCCAGCAGTTGGGGTAGCGGGTGGGGCTACAATGAGCAGTTCTTC.

V gene TRBV4-1 combines with J gene TRBJ2-3; 12 bases are a match to TRBD2. CDR3 size: 17 residues. V shed 0 bases and J 6 bases; nucleotides not matched to a gene: 7. Germline V gene data show CDR1 as MGHRA and CDR2 as YSYEKL. The CDR3 sequence: CASSQDPSGGAADTQYF. The CDR3 nucleotides read TGCGCCAGCAGCCAAGACCCTAGCGGGGGGGCAGCGGATACGCAGTATTTT.

This clonotype came up a few times. The chain is built from TRBV4-2 and TRBJ2-1, with a possible D match to TRBD2 (6 bases). The CDR3 contains 15 residues. The V gene's germline CDR1 is LGHNA and CDR2 YNFKEQ. The V end lost 1 base, the J end lost 6 bases, and 13 bases lay between the germline ends. CDR3 DNA sequence: TGTGCCAGCAGCCAAGGTTATGAGCGGGCCAATGAGCAGTTCTTC. Its protein is CASSQGYERANEQFF.

This sequence joins TRBV12-5 and TRBJ2-1; the match to TRBD2 covers 14 bases. Germline CDR1 and CDR2: LGHNT and FRNRAP. J was trimmed by 6 bases and V by 6 bases; bases with no gene match: 4. CDR3 length equals 15 residues. The CDR3, as DNA: TGTGCTAGTGGGCTGGGGACTAGCGGGAGCAATGAGCAGTTCTTC. Translating it yields CASGLGTSGSNEQFF.

The chain couples TRBV15 to TRBJ2-7; TRBD1 agrees at 7 bases. Per the germline V gene, CDR1 is LNHNV and CDR2 is YYDKDF (reference sequence). The CDR3 is made up of 15 amino acids. The V segment lost 3 bases and the J segment 2 bases; nucleotides outside the gene matches: 7. The CDR3 DNA reads as TGTGCCACCAGCAGTCACCGGGACAGTACCTACGAGCAGTACTTC. This codes for CATSSHRDSTYEQYF.

This clonotype turned up a few times. The chain recombines TRBV7-2 with TRBJ2-3, with D tentatively TRBD2 (7 bases). The germline V gene has CDR1 SGHTA and CDR2 FQGNSA. V was shortened by 6 bases and J by 5 bases, with 18 bases between the two germline ends. The CDR3 runs 15 residues. The CDR3, as DNA: TGTGCCAGCAGTTTAATTGTGGGAGGGGGAGATACGCAGTATTTT. Residues: CASSLIVGGGDTQYF. Based on the CDR3 plus reference TRBV7-2 and TRBJ2-3, the full variable domain is GAGVSQSPSNKVTEKGKDVELRCDPISGHTALYWYRQSLGQGLEFLIYFQGNSAPDKSGLPSDRFSAERTGGSVSTLTIQRTQQEDSAVYLCASSLIVGGGDTQYFGPGTRLTVL.

The J gene is TRBJ1-5, the V gene TRBV6-5; 8 bases line up with TRBD1. Germline V gene data show CDR1 as MNHEY and CDR2 as SVGAGI. Unmatched junction bases numbered 11, after V lost 4 bases and J lost 6 bases. The CDR3 loop spans 16 amino acids. The DNA for the CDR3 is TGTGCCAGCAGTTTGTCAGGGGGCGCAGTAAGTCAGCCCCAGCATTTT. Translated: CASSLSGGAVSQPQHF.

This rearrangement joins TRBV20-1 to TRBJ1-1; D is perhaps TRBD1 (5 bases). The V end lost 2 bases, the J end lost 5 bases, and 12 bases lay between the germline ends. CDR1 and CDR2 (germline): DFQATT, SNEGSKA (reference sequence). The CDR3 runs to 13 residues. The CDR3 DNA follows: TGCAGTGCTAGATTAGGGGCAGGGACTGAAGCTTTCTTT. Amino acid sequence: CSARLGAGTEAFF.

V usage is TRBV24-1 and J usage is TRBJ2-1, with TRBD2 as a possible D gene (6 bases). The V end was cut by 4 bases, the J end by 2 bases, with 11 bases between. The CDR3 covers 15 residues. The germline V gene has CDR1 KGHDR and CDR2 SFDVKD. The CDR3 is CATSEEGGAYNEQFF. The CDR3 DNA reads TGTGCCACCAGTGAAGAAGGAGGGGCCTACAATGAGCAGTTCTTC.

The V gene is TRBV9, the J gene TRBJ2-7; D might be TRBD2 (6 bases). The germline V gene has CDR1 SGDLS and CDR2 YYNGEE. Trimming cost V 0 bases and J 6 bases, with 13 bases left between them. The CDR3 length is 14 residues. The CDR3 bases are TGTGCCAGCAGCGTAGACGGGAGTGGGGCCGAGCAGTACTTC. Its translation: CASSVDGSGAEQYF.

This clonotype appeared many times. The chain carries TRBV10-3 and TRBJ1-6; the match to TRBD1 covers 9 bases. CDR3 length: 14 residues. The V and J ends lost 5 bases and 7 bases, in that order; junction bases with no gene match: 3. Germline CDR1 reads ENHRY; CDR2 reads SYGVKD. The CDR3 here is CAISRDRENSPLHF. CDR3 DNA: TGTGCCATCAGTCGGGACAGGGAAAATTCACCCCTCCACTTT.

This clonotype was counted many times. CDR3 region: CASSSQGQDSVQFF. Written as DNA, the CDR3 is TGTGCCAGCAGCTCACAAGGACAGGACTCTGTGCAGTTCTTC. The rearrangement joins TRBV7-2 to TRBJ2-1; 7 bases match TRBD1. This CDR3 is 14 amino acids long. V lost 4 bases and J lost 12; bases outside the gene matches: 12. From germline, CDR1 is SGHTA and CDR2 FQGNSA.

The chain has TRBV11-2 and TRBJ2-2; D gene uncertain. Trimming stripped 0 bases from V and 0 bases from J, with 8 bases between. The CDR3 loop spans 16 amino acids. The V gene's germline CDR1 is SGHAT and CDR2 FQNNGV. Written as DNA, the CDR3 is TGTGCCAGCAGCTTAGATCGGAGAGCGAACACCGGGGAGCTGTTTTTT. Its protein is CASSLDRRANTGELFF.

This chain links TRBV2 with TRBJ2-7, with TRBD2 matching 9 bases. With 0 bases clipped from V and 1 base from J, the junction kept 1 base outside the gene matches. This CDR3 is built from 15 residues. Germline V gene lookup returns CDR1 SNHLY and CDR2 FYNNEI. The CDR3 DNA follows: TGTGCCAGCAGTGAAGCAAGCGGGAGGTCCTACGAGCAGTACTTC. Residues: CASSEASGRSYEQYF.

This chain connects TRBV6-5 to TRBJ2-5; TRBD2 might be the D (5 bases). V was trimmed by 8 bases and J by 6 bases, leaving 16 bases between them. This CDR3 is built from 13 residues. The germline gives CDR1 MNHEY, CDR2 SVGAGI. The DNA for the CDR3 is TGTGCCAGCGGGTCGTCACCGGGAAAGACCCAGTACTTC. Residues: CASGSSPGKTQYF.

This clonotype was counted only a few times. The V call is TRBV14, the J call TRBJ2-7; D perhaps matches TRBD2 (5 bases). The V and J ends lost 1 base and 4 bases respectively, with 14 bases between them. This CDR3 region has 15 residues. Germline CDR1 reads SGHDN; CDR2 reads FVKESK. CDR3 in DNA: TGTGCCAGCAGCCAAGTAACGGGGTCGGGTTACGAGCAGTACTTC. Translation gives CASSQVTGSGYEQYF.

This clonotype has more than one count but fewer than ten. This chain joins TRBV15 and TRBJ2-7, with D tentatively TRBD2 (5 bases). Between the trimmed V and J ends, which lost 0 bases and 6 bases, there was a span of 12 bases. Germline-derived CDR1 and CDR2 are LNHNV and YYDKDF (reference sequence). The CDR3 covers 14 residues. The CDR3: CATSRDPDRGEQYF. The DNA of the CDR3 is TGTGCCACCAGCAGAGACCCTGATCGGGGCGAGCAGTACTTC.

This clonotype was seen repeatedly, ten times or more. The J gene is TRBJ2-1, the V gene TRBV25-1, with D perhaps given as TRBD1 or TRBD2 (5 bases each). V was trimmed by 4 bases and J by 6 bases, leaving 19 bases between them. Germline-derived CDR1 and CDR2 are MGHDK and SYGVNS. CDR3 length: 16 amino acids. The CDR3 loop reads CASSVSGANVVNEQFF. The CDR3, as DNA: TGTGCCAGCAGTGTTTCCGGGGCAAACGTCGTCAATGAGCAGTTCTTC.

This clonotype was detected only a few times. The V call is TRBV3-1, the J call TRBJ2-1; D perhaps matches TRBD2 (5 bases). CDR1 LGHDT and CDR2 YNNKEL come from the germline V gene (reference sequence). With 0 bases removed from V and 7 bases from J, the gap between germline ends came to 13 bases. The length of the CDR3 is 15 residues. CDR3 region: CASSQDTRVRNEQFF. CDR3 DNA sequence: TGTGCCAGCAGCCAAGATACTAGGGTCAGGAATGAGCAGTTCTTC.

The J gene is TRBJ2-1, the V gene TRBV4-1; D is unclear. V was clipped by 1 base and J by 0 bases, with 7 bases between them. The CDR3 consists of 15 residues. Germline V gives CDR1 MGHRA, CDR2 YSYEKL. The CDR3 nucleotides read TGCGCCAGCAGCCAAGGGGCGGTCTCCTACAATGAGCAGTTCTTC. It is translated as CASSQGAVSYNEQFF.

This clonotype was picked up many times. The chain joins TRBV9 to TRBJ2-3; the match to TRBD2 covers 12 bases. V was clipped by 4 bases and J by 2 bases; unmatched bases: 5. Germline V gene lookup returns CDR1 SGDLS and CDR2 YYNGEE. CDR3 length equals 16 residues. The CDR3 sequence: CASSTGLAGPTDTQYF. In DNA, the CDR3 is TGTGCCAGCAGCACCGGACTAGCGGGGCCCACAGATACGCAGTATTTT.

This clonotype was observed a handful of times. V gene TRBV20-1 combines with J gene TRBJ2-3; D is unclear. Deletions cut 0 bases from V and 5 bases from J, with 6 bases between. Germline V lookup: CDR1 DFQATT, CDR2 SNEGSKA (reference sequence). The length of the CDR3 is 12 residues. CDR3 in amino acids: CSARDRLDTQYF. In DNA, the CDR3 is TGCAGTGCTAGAGATAGGCTAGATACGCAGTATTTT.